The clone carrying this T cell receptor beta chain was recorded a few times. Antigen specificity is unknown. The study ran its PCR with 60 Vbeta and 13 Jbeta primers. Sequencing used immunoSEQ multiplex PCR; TCRdb keeps in-frame clones, though not all of them. The sample contains over 90,000 clones, around four fifths of which appear only once. The junction had 5 bases not matched to a gene; V was cut back by 3 bases and J by 3 bases. Per the germline V gene, CDR1 is SGHRS and CDR2 is YFSETQ. The CDR3 extends over 15 amino acids. The sample comes from a study of cytomegalovirus exposure and HLA in healthy donors. Points from the study as a whole: When analyzed later, a missense DCLRE1C variant was found to be linked to TCR beta V- and J-gene trimming. In a later analysis, parvovirus B19, influenza, CMV and Epstein-Barr virus appeared linked to several top co-occurrence clusters. Upon later analysis, HLA-associated TCR beta chains proved more clonally expanded than other, equally common chains.

The chain uses TRBV5-1 and TRBJ1-1; 10 nucleotides align to TRBD1. Sequencing used PBMCs. The TCR originated in a man between 35 and 55 years old in good health and CMV-seronegative. The DNA for the CDR3 is TGCGCCAGCAGCTCTAACGACAGGGGGCACACTGAAGCTTTCTTT. Translated: CASSSNDRGHTEAFF.